The rows below give T cell receptor beta chains drawn from one sample of a study of control samples from healthy donors and cancer patients. Generated by immunoSEQ multiplex PCR, the TCRdb table keeps only in-frame clones and is missing some. This sample has about 150,000 clones, with 80% to 95% found just once. The source material was blood. These receptors were taken from a woman aged 25 to 39 in good health. CDR3s include the opening cysteine and the closing phenylalanine or tryptophan. D genes are given only for firm matches. Not all rows give a size; the values are once, few, many and, for expanded clones, a class.

TRBV12-3/TRBV12-4	-	-	TRBJ2-1	TGTGCCAGCAGTTTAAGGTGGGAGCAGTTCTTC	CASSLRWEQFF
TRBV11-2	TRBD2	-	TRBJ2-1	TGTGCCAGCACCACAGGGACTAGCGGGTCGGGGAATGAGCAGTTCTTC	CASTTGTSGSGNEQFF
TRBV27	TRBD1	-	TRBJ2-7	TGTGCCAGCAGCGACAGGGGCCGAACCTACGAGCAGTACTTC	CASSDRGRTYEQYF
TRBV19	TRBD1	once	TRBJ1-6	TGTGCCACCAGACAGGGCGCGTTTGTAAATTCACCCCTCCACTTT	CATRQGAFVNSPLHF
TRBV6-6	TRBD1	-	TRBJ1-1	TGTGCCAGCGGACAGGGTCCCATGAACACTGAAGCTTTCTTT	CASGQGPMNTEAFF
TRBV2	TRBD2	-	TRBJ2-5	TGTGCCAGCATAGTAACGGAAGCGGGAGGAGTAGAGACCCAGTACTTC	CASIVTEAGGVETQYF
TRBV18	-	-	TRBJ2-6	TGTGCCAGCTCACCACGATCTTACTCTGGGGCCAACGTCCTGACTTTC	CASSPRSYSGANVLTF
TRBV3-1/TRBV3-2	-	-	TRBJ2-2	TGTGCCAGCAGCTTACCGAACACCGGGGAGCTGTTTTTT	CASSLPNTGELFF
TRBV27	-	-	TRBJ1-2	TGTGCCAGCAGTGCCCAGAGCGCTGATAACTATGGCTACACCTTC	CASSAQSADNYGYTF
TRBV28	TRBD1	-	TRBJ1-5	TGTGCCAGCAGTCCCGGACAGGGGTACAATCAGCCCCAGCATTTT	CASSPGQGYNQPQHF
TRBV4-3	-	-	TRBJ1-1	TGCGCCAGCAGCCAAGACCAGCAGATGAACACTGAAGCTTTCTTT	CASSQDQQMNTEAFF
TRBV13	-	few	TRBJ2-7	TGTGCCAGCTCCATTAGGGGTAAATACGAGCAGTACTTC	CASSIRGKYEQYF
TRBV7-2	TRBD1	-	TRBJ2-4	TGTGCCAGCAGCTTTATTCCGGGACAGGGAATTGGCATTCAGTACTTC	CASSFIPGQGIGIQYF
TRBV18	TRBD1	-	TRBJ2-5	TGTGCCAGCTCACCGCCTAAAAGGACAGGGGGCGGAGAGACCCAGTACTTC	CASSPPKRTGGGETQYF
TRBV27	TRBD2	-	TRBJ2-2	TGTGCCAGCAGTCTAGCGGGAGGTTCCGGGGAGCTGTTTTTT	CASSLAGGSGELFF
TRBV24-1	-	-	TRBJ2-3	TGTGCCACCAGTGACCCGACAAGCTCCGGGCCAGATACGCAGTATTTT	CATSDPTSSGPDTQYF
TRBV28	TRBD1	-	TRBJ2-6	TGTGCCAGCAGCCCTGGACAGGCTGGGGCCAACGTCCTGACTTTC	CASSPGQAGANVLTF
TRBV5-1	TRBD1	-	TRBJ2-7	TGCGCCAATAGCTCCGGGACAGGGGGAGCTAGGGGTGTCGAGCAGTACTTC	CANSSGTGGARGVEQYF
TRBV7-2	-	few	TRBJ2-7	TGTGCCAGCAGCTTTAGAGCGCGGTTAACCTACGAGCAGTACTTC	CASSFRARLTYEQYF
TRBV2	TRBD2	-	TRBJ2-1	TGTGCCAGCACCTCCCCTAGCGGGAGTAAGAATGAGCAGTTCTTC	CASTSPSGSKNEQFF
TRBV27	TRBD2	-	TRBJ2-2	TGTGCCAGCAGTTTACTCGGGACTAGCGGGGCCGGGGAGCTGTTTTTT	CASSLLGTSGAGELFF
TRBV10-1	-	-	TRBJ2-1	TGCGCCAGCAGTGAAGCGGGTCGTTCCACTGGGGGCAATGAGCAGTTCTTC	CASSEAGRSTGGNEQFF
TRBV28	TRBD1	-	TRBJ2-7	TGTGCCAGCAGTTTGATTGGACAGGGAAATAGCGAGCAGTACTTC	CASSLIGQGNSEQYF
TRBV20-1	-	once	TRBJ1-2	TGCAGTGCTAAGGTGGCCGCGGGCTACACCTTC	CSAKVAAGYTF
TRBV6-6	-	-	TRBJ2-2	TGTGCCAGCAGTTACACTGTGGAACTCGCCGGGGAGCTGTTTTTT	CASSYTVELAGELFF
TRBV2	-	-	TRBJ1-1	TGTGCCAGCAGTGGGACATCCCTTATGAACACTGAAGCTTTCTTT	CASSGTSLMNTEAFF
TRBV7-9	-	-	TRBJ1-2	TGTGCCAGCAGCCCTATCGGACAGTATGGCTACACCTTC	CASSPIGQYGYTF
TRBV28	-	-	TRBJ1-2	TGTGCCAGCAGTTTGACAGTCGGCTATGGCTACACCTTC	CASSLTVGYGYTF
TRBV12-3/TRBV12-4	-	-	TRBJ1-2	TGTGCCAGCAGTTTACAGGGCAACTATGGCTACACCTTC	CASSLQGNYGYTF
TRBV30	-	-	TRBJ2-4	TGTGCCTGGAGTGCGCAGGGCCGTACCAAAAACATTCAGTACTTC	CAWSAQGRTKNIQYF
TRBV27	-	-	TRBJ2-3	TGTGCCAGCAGCCAAGGACGGGTTTTCCCCACAGATACGCAGTATTTT	CASSQGRVFPTDTQYF
TRBV15	TRBD2	-	TRBJ2-3	TGTGCCACCGGAAGAGGCGGGAGTGGGACAGATACGCAGTATTTT	CATGRGGSGTDTQYF
TRBV28	TRBD1	once	TRBJ2-7	TGTGCCAGCAGGTACTCCGGGACAGGGGACTCCTACGAGCAGTACTTC	CASRYSGTGDSYEQYF
TRBV18	-	-	TRBJ2-7	TGTGCCAGCTCACCACCGGGCAGCTTTTCCTACGAGCAGTACTTC	CASSPPGSFSYEQYF
TRBV6-5	-	-	TRBJ1-4	TGTGCCAGCAGTTACGGGCTTTGGGAAAAACTGTTTTTT	CASSYGLWEKLFF
TRBV28	-	-	TRBJ1-4	TGTGCCAGCAGTGCCGAGACAAGGGCTTGGGAAAAACTGTTTTTT	CASSAETRAWEKLFF
TRBV30	TRBD2	-	TRBJ2-3	TGTGCCTGGAGTAGCGCTAGCGGGAGAGCAGATACGCAGTATTTT	CAWSSASGRADTQYF
TRBV6-2/TRBV6-3	-	-	TRBJ1-2	TGTGCCAGCAGCCCCCAAGAGCGTCCCTGGGGCTACACCTTC	CASSPQERPWGYTF
TRBV27	-	-	TRBJ2-3	TGTGCCACCTCACCGGGGAAGAGTAGCACAGATACGCAGTATTTT	CATSPGKSSTDTQYF
TRBV5-1	TRBD1	few	TRBJ1-6	TGCGCCAGCAGCTTGGCAGATACAGGGGTCTCACCCCTCCACTTT	CASSLADTGVSPLHF
TRBV27	-	-	TRBJ2-7	TGTGCCAGCAGTTTACGCGGGACTCTCTACGAGCAGTACTTC	CASSLRGTLYEQYF
TRBV6-5	TRBD2	-	TRBJ2-3	TGTGCCAGCAAACCTAGCGGGGTCGGGCCAGATACGCAGTATTTT	CASKPSGVGPDTQYF